The 16 T cell receptor beta chains given below trace back to one sample, sequenced in a study of cytomegalovirus exposure and HLA in healthy donors. PCR employed 60 Vbeta and 13 Jbeta primers. The table came from immunoSEQ multiplex PCR; TCRdb's copy has only in-frame clones and leaves some out. The sample carries roughly 100,000 clones, about three quarters recorded once. Sequenced sample: PBMCs. The receptors shown here come from a woman between 45 and 60 years old in good health and CMV-seropositive.

The V gene is TRBV28, the J gene TRBJ1-5; D is unclear. Germline V gene sequence: CDR1 MDHEN, CDR2 SYDVKM. The CDR3 extends over 12 amino acids. The V and J ends lost 7 bases and 2 bases respectively, with 6 bases between them. The CDR3 nucleotides read TGTGCCAGCACCGGGGGCAATCAGCCCCAGCATTTT. Amino acids: CASTGGNQPQHF.

This clone was counted once. This chain links TRBV18 with TRBJ1-2; the match to TRBD1 covers 9 bases. CDR1 KGHSH and CDR2 LQKENI come from the germline V gene. The CDR3 consists of 16 residues. The junction had 10 bases not matched to a gene; V was cut back by 4 bases and J by 4 bases. CDR3 loop: CASSQGQGLYLYGYTF. CDR3 nucleotide sequence: TGTGCCAGCTCACAGGGACAGGGCCTCTATCTCTATGGCTACACCTTC.

V gene TRBV7-9 combines with J gene TRBJ2-3, with D maybe TRBD2 (5 bases). This CDR3 spans 16 amino acids. V gave up 1 base and J gave up 2 bases, with 13 bases separating them. Germline V gene lookup returns CDR1 SEHNR and CDR2 FQNEAQ (reference sequence). The CDR3 region has the DNA TGTGCCAGCAGCTTAGGGGCTAGCCTTATCACAGATACGCAGTATTTT. As protein: CASSLGASLITDTQYF.

The chain carries TRBV28 and TRBJ1-5; TRBD1 is a possible D gene (5 bases). The CDR3 consists of 15 residues. Germline V CDR1 and CDR2: MDHEN, SYDVKM. Trimming shortened V by 0 bases and J by 1 base, and 7 bases separated the two germline ends. CDR3 in DNA: TGTGCCAGCAGTTTATGGCAGGGAAGCAATCAGCCCCAGCATTTT. Translation: CASSLWQGSNQPQHF.

This sequence joins TRBV7-2 and TRBJ2-5, with no clear D. Germline V lookup: CDR1 SGHTA, CDR2 FQGNSA. Trimming took 5 bases from V and 7 from J, leaving 8 bases between them. CDR3 size: 11 residues. The CDR3 loop is CASSPTSTQYF. The CDR3 coding sequence is TGTGCCAGCAGCCCCACATCGACCCAGTACTTC.

Remarks on this clone: An end of the junction does not agree with germline; a read error may underlie this. This chain links TRBV10-3 with TRBJ2-7, with D perhaps matching TRBD1 (6 bases). Germline assignment: CDR1 ENHRY and CDR2 SYGVKD. The CDR3 consists of 15 residues. The CDR3 region is CAISDSGAASDEQYF. The CDR3 DNA reads as TGTGCCATCAGTGACTCAGGGGCCGCCTCCGACGAGCAGTACTTC.

The J gene is TRBJ1-6, the V gene TRBV2; D gene ambiguous. The V gene's germline CDR1 is SNHLY and CDR2 FYNNEI. This CDR3 has 16 residues. V was pared by 2 bases and J by 0 bases, with 8 bases between. The CDR3 here is CASSERRSSYNSPLHF. The CDR3 region has the DNA TGTGCCAGCAGTGAAAGACGGAGCTCCTATAATTCACCCCTCCACTTT.

This clone was counted a few times. The chain is built from TRBV15 and TRBJ2-1; D is unclear. The CDR3 is made up of 15 amino acids. Trimming pared 0 bases from V and 0 bases from J, leaving 6 bases between. Germline CDR1 reads LNHNV; CDR2 reads YYDKDF (reference sequence). DNA of the CDR3: TGTGCCACCAGCAGAGATCCCCTCTCCTACAATGAGCAGTTCTTC. Translating gives CATSRDPLSYNEQFF. Full variable domain (remainder filled in from reference TRBV15 and TRBJ2-1): DAMVIQNPRYQVTQFGKPVTLSCSQTLNHNVMYWYQQKSSQAPKLLFHYYDKDFNNEADTPDNFQSRRPNTSFCFLDIRSPGLGDTAMYLCATSRDPLSYNEQFFGPGTRLTVL.

The chain links TRBV11-2 to TRBJ2-2, with D possibly being TRBD1 (6 bases). The CDR3 is 16 amino acids. V gave up 4 bases and J gave up 9 bases, with 21 bases separating them. Germline loops: CDR1 SGHAT, CDR2 FQNNGV. CDR3: CASSYKKGRGIRELFF. The CDR3 bases are TGTGCCAGCAGCTATAAAAAGGGCAGGGGAATCCGGGAGCTGTTTTTT.

This rearrangement joins TRBV4-3 to TRBJ1-5; D is perhaps TRBD1 (5 bases). With 4 bases removed from V and 4 bases from J, the gap between germline ends came to 8 bases. This CDR3 has 13 amino acids. In germline, CDR1 is LGHNA, CDR2 YSLEER. As DNA, the CDR3 is TGCGCCAGCAGCCGGACACTTAATCAGCCCCAGCATTTT. Encoded protein: CASSRTLNQPQHF.

The V call is TRBV10-2, the J call TRBJ2-7; maybe TRBD2 (5 bases). The CDR3 is made up of 14 amino acids. V lost 7 bases and J lost 7, with 20 bases in between. The germline V gene encodes CDR1 WSHSY and CDR2 SAAADI. CDR3 nucleotide sequence: TGCGCCAGCATGGTAGGACTCTCGAGGGCAGAGCAGTACTTC. Its translation: CASMVGLSRAEQYF.

The chain combines TRBV6-1 with TRBJ1-4; 8 nucleotides agree with TRBD1. V dropped 6 bases and J dropped 6; count of bases not matched to a gene: 6. This CDR3 comprises 14 residues. Germline CDR1 is MNHNS and CDR2 is SASEGT. The DNA of the CDR3 is TGTGCCAGCAGGAGCGGACAGGGCGATGAAAAACTGTTTTTT. Protein: CASRSGQGDEKLFF.

The chain has TRBV4-3 and TRBJ2-3; D possibly corresponds to TRBD2 (5 bases). The CDR3 is made up of 14 amino acids. Trimming stripped 7 bases from V and 3 bases from J, with 14 bases between. Germline-derived CDR1 and CDR2 are LGHNA and YSLEER. The chain's CDR3 is CASNEDWKTDTQYF. CDR3 DNA sequence: TGCGCCAGCAACGAGGACTGGAAAACAGATACGCAGTATTTT.

V gene TRBV30 combines with J gene TRBJ2-7; D might be TRBD2 (7 bases). Germline V gene data show CDR1 as GTSNPN and CDR2 as SVGIG (reference sequence). Trimming took 0 bases from V and 7 from J, leaving 19 bases between them. The CDR3 length is 15 residues. The CDR3 here is CAWSVRGRGHPEQYF. DNA of the CDR3: TGTGCCTGGAGTGTACGAGGGCGGGGGCACCCGGAGCAGTACTTC.

As regards this clone: An end of the junction differs from the germline gene, which may be a read error. The same CDR3 arises from other DNA sequences in this sample as well. The V gene is TRBV29-1, the J gene TRBJ2-7, with unresolved D. The CDR3 covers 13 residues. Per germline, CDR1 SQVTM and CDR2 ANQGSEA. The CDR3 DNA is TGCAGCGTCGTAATCAGGCGTTCCTACGAGCAGTATTTC. Its protein is CSVVIRRSYEQYF.

The genes are TRBV19 and TRBJ1-6; no clear D gene. Germline assignment: CDR1 LNHDA and CDR2 SQIVND (reference sequence). The CDR3 is 14 residues long. V lost 1 base, J lost 7 bases, and 8 bases lay in between. The CDR3 DNA follows: TGTGCCAGTAGTATAGGCCAGGCAAATTCACCCCTCCACTTT. As protein: CASSIGQANSPLHF.